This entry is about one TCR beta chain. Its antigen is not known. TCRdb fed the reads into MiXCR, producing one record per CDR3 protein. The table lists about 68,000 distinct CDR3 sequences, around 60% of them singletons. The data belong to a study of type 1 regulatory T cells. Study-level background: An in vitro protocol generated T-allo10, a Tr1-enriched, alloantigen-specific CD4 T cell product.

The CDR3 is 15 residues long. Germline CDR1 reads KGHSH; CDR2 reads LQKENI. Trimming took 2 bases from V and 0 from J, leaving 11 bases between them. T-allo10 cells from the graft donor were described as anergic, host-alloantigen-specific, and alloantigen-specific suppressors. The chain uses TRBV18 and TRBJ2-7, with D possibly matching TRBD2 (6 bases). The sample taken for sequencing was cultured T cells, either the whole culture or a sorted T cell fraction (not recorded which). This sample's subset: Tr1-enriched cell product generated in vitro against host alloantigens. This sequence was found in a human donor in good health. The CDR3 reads CASSPRRDSSYEQYF. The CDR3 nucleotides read TGTGCCAGCTCACCAAGGCGGGATAGCTCCTACGAGCAGTACTTC.